This TCR beta chain was recovered during a study of blood T cell repertoires in COVID-19. Study-level background: T cells, B-cell-depleted T cells, or PBMCs provided the cDNA or gDNA that served as material.

Authors' analysis steps: By means of reference gene primer amplification, nucleated cell counts were estimated. Some clones are missing from TCRdb's copy, which holds only in-frame ones; the method was immunoSEQ multiplex PCR. That table furnishes V, J and clone size, whereas the DNA furnished D and trimming. The table includes some 170,000 clones, roughly 89% detected once. CDR1 SGDLS and CDR2 YYNGEE come from the germline V gene. J was trimmed by 5 bases and V by 4 bases; bases with no gene match: 14. The CDR3 spans 19 residues. The sequence derives from a woman aged 45-60 years with acute or convalescent COVID-19. The sequenced sample consisted of peripheral blood. This chain connects TRBV9 to TRBJ2-2, with 13 bases fitting TRBD2. The CDR3 nucleotides read TGTGCCAGCAGCCCTAGGACTAGCGGGGGCCAACGCGGAACCGGGGAGCTGTTTTTT. This codes for CASSPRTSGGQRGTGELFF.